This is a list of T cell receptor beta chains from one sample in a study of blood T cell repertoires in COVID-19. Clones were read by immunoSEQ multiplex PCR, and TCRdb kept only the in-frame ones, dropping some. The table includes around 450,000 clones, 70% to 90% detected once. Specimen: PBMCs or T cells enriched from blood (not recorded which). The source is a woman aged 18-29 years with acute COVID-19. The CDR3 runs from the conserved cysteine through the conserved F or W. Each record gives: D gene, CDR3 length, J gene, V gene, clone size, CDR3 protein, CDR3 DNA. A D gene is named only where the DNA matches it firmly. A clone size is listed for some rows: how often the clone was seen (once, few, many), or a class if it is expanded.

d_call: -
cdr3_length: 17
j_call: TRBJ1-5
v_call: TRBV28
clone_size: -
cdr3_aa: CASSLSGGRFSNQPQHF
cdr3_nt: TGTGCCAGCAGTTTATCGGGCGGGAGGTTTAGCAATCAGCCCCAGCATTTT

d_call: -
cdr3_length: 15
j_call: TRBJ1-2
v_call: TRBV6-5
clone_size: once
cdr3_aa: CASSDSLTAFYGYTF
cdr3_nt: TGTGCCAGCAGTGACTCTCTGACAGCCTTCTATGGCTACACCTTC

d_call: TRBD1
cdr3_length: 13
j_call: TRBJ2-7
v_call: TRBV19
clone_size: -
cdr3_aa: CATSDRGGYEQYF
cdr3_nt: TGTGCCACTTCAGACAGGGGAGGATACGAGCAGTACTTC

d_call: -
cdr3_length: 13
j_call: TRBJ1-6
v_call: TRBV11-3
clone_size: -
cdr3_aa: CASSQDSYSPLHF
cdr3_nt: TGTGCCAGCAGCCAGGACAGCTATTCACCCCTCCACTTT

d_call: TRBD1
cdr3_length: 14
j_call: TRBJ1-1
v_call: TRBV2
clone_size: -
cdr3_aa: CASSAGTGHTEAFF
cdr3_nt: TGTGCCAGCAGTGCCGGGACAGGGCACACTGAAGCTTTCTTT

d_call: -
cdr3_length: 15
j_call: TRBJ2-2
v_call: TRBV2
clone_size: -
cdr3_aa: CASSPNGLNTGELFF
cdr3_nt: TGTGCCAGCAGCCCCAATGGACTGAACACCGGGGAGCTGTTTTTT

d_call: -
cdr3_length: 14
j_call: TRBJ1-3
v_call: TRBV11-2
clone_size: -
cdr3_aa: CASSPLVSGNTIYF
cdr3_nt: TGTGCCAGCAGCCCCCTTGTCTCTGGAAACACCATATATTTT

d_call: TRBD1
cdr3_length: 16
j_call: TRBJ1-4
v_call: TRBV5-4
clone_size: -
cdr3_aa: CASSHLGTGRNEKLFF
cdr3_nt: TGTGCCAGCAGCCACTTGGGGACAGGACGAAATGAAAAACTGTTTTTT

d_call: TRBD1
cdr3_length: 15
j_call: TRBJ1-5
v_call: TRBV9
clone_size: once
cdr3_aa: CASSLGTGGNQPQHF
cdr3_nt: TGTGCCAGCAGCCTAGGGACAGGCGGCAATCAGCCCCAGCATTTT

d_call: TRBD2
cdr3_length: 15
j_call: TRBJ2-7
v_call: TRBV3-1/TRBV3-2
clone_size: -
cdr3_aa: CASGARGGRPYEQYF
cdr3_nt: TGTGCCAGCGGGGCCCGGGGGGGCCGGCCCTACGAGCAGTACTTC

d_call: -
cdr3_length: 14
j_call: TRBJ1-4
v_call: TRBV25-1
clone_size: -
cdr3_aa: CASSLGGTEEKLFF
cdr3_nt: TGTGCCAGCAGTCTTGGGGGGACGGAGGAAAAACTGTTTTTT